Sequencing of this TCR beta chain was carried out in a study of radiotherapy plus CTLA-4 blockade in lung cancer. The junction had 14 bases not matched to a gene; V was cut back by 7 bases and J by 7 bases. The germline CDR1 and CDR2 sequences are SGHRS and YFSETQ. This CDR3 comprises 16 residues. Method: immunoSEQ multiplex PCR; TCRdb's copy keeps in-frame clones and lacks some. The sample shows approximately 94,000 clones, roughly 80% of them seen only once. A remark on this clone: As yet, its antigen is unknown.

Study-wide findings and caveats: Early blood T cell clone dynamics reportedly forecast response best, with interferon-beta.

The sequence was obtained from a human donor with non-small cell lung cancer that progressed on radiotherapy plus ipilimumab. The specimen was peripheral blood, collected from a patient treated with radiotherapy plus ipilimumab. The chain recombines TRBV5-1 with TRBJ2-1, with 10 nucleotides matching TRBD2. The CDR3 DNA reads TGCGCCAGCTTACCATTAGCGGGAGGAAATGTGAATGAGCAGTTCTTC. It is translated as CASLPLAGGNVNEQFF. Variable domain in full (rest from reference TRBV5-1 and TRBJ2-1): KAGVTQTPRYLIKTRGQQVTLSCSPISGHRSVSWYQQTPGQGLQFLFEYFSETQRNKGNFPGRFSGRQFSNSRSEMNVSTLELGDSALYLCASLPLAGGNVNEQFFGPGTRLTVL.